This TCR beta chain was observed in a study of blood T cell repertoires in COVID-19 (dated by TCRdb to about 2020). In terms of the full investigation: Samples covering the acute and convalescent phases of COVID-19 were provided by collaborators in the United States, Italy and Spain. The material from the prospective study consisted of cDNA or gDNA derived from T cells, B-cell-depleted T cells, or PBMCs. HLA class I and class II types, where available, came from metadata supplied by the sample provider rather than from assay-based typing. The repertoires were released in a freely available public database intended as a resource for research on the immune response to SARS-CoV-2. Nearly every sample came with metadata listing a de-identified subject ID, COVID-19 status, age in years and sex. Samples were obtained from the ongoing ImmuneRACE study (first 160 participants) and from 950 to 1,500 subjects provided by 6 global collaborators. The dataset comprised deeply sampled blood TCRbeta repertoires from subjects exposed to, actively infected with, or recovered from COVID-19.

TCRbeta CDR3 regions were amplified from genomic DNA by means of the immunoSEQ Assay, a bias-controlled multiplex PCR. Per the original workflow: Within the assay, amplification of reference gene primers was used to estimate how many nucleated cells each sample contained. To quantify the absolute abundance of each unique TCRbeta CDR3 rearrangement, sequence reads were collapsed and filtered. For each sample, productive Simpson clonality was calculated as the square root of Simpson's diversity index across productive rearrangements. The clones in this table, taken by TCRdb from immuneACCESS, are in-frame only. Not every clone is retained; where verified, under half of the shortfall comes from an unresolved V gene, and the cause of the rest is unknown. V and J calls and clone size are given by that table; D and trimming were obtained from the DNA. The sample table contains 180,000 or so clones; only one count was recorded for around 83% of them. About 0.98% of the sample goes to the ten largest clones.

As for this clone: This clone's antigen is unknown. There are no base qualities to consult, and no much larger clone falls within one base.

Broad study findings and their caveats: How much clinical and demographic metadata was included differed by source and by participant, and the metadata was provided uncurated.

Each collaborating institution followed its own protocols to collect whole blood in K2EDTA tubes. For TCRbeta analysis, collaborators shipped samples in one of three forms: frozen whole blood, isolated PBMCs, or DNA extracted from either of those sample types. V loses 0 bases, J loses 4 bases, and the germline ends lie 13 bases apart. CDR1 is given as GTSNPN and CDR2 as SVGIG, both from the germline V gene (reference sequence). The CDR3 measures 14 amino acids from cysteine to valine. Just CDR3 DNA is preserved here, 42 bases in frame from base 1. Recombination connected TRBV30 to TRBJ2-7; a weak D assignment points to TRBD1 (5 bases agree). Sample: peripheral blood. The TCR sequence derives from a young man with acute or convalescent COVID-19. CDR3 sequence: CAWSVGQGPYEQYV. The DNA sequence follows: TGTGCCTGGAGTGTAGGGCAGGGTCCTTACGAGCAGTACGTC.